The entry below gives a single TCR beta chain sequence along with its context. Its antigen is currently unknown. Sequencing of TCRbeta CDR3 at survey depth gave sequences and template counts. Using immunoSEQ multiplex PCR, the repertoire was profiled, and TCRdb retains in-frame clones only, with some absent. The profile shows about 5,200 clones, over 60% of them singletons. Trimming took 0 bases from V and 4 from J; bases not matched to a gene: 7. CDR3 size: 15 residues. Looked up from germline, CDR1 is SGHNT and CDR2 is YYREEE (reference sequence). The data were taken from a study of tissue T cells after allogeneic stem cell transplantation. Findings and caveats of the study: The patient cohort was small and clinically heterogeneous, with limited sampling depth. Tissue-detected TCR repertoire was only partly captured by blood and spleen T cells.

Retrospectively chosen non-transplant comparators had other cancers and at least five gastrointestinal samples, without known gastrointestinal disease. This clonotype was obtained from a female donor over 55 with lung cancer. The source material was tissue from the colon, sampled at autopsy. V and J are TRBV5-4 and TRBJ2-7; TRBD1 agrees at 7 bases. CDR3 amino acids: CASSLDRGPYYEQYF. The CDR3 DNA sequence: TGTGCCAGCAGCTTGGACAGGGGCCCCTATTACGAGCAGTACTTC.